Given below is one TCR beta chain in context. As originally analysed: Reference gene primer amplification gave nucleated cell count estimates. Measured with immunoSEQ multiplex PCR; TCRdb has only the in-frame clones, and not every one. The V and J calls and clone size are taken from that table; D and trimming were inferred from the DNA. The sample carries 95,000 to 100,000 clones, 79% recorded once. The entry originates in a study of blood T cell repertoires in COVID-19. As for the study in general: Researchers got acute and convalescent COVID-19 samples from the United States, Italy and Spain. In each case, the material was cDNA or gDNA derived from T cells, B-cell-depleted T cells, or PBMCs.

This CDR3 region has 14 residues. Germline lookup yields CDR1 SGHTA and CDR2 FQGTGA. V was trimmed by 5 bases and J by 2 bases, leaving 9 bases between them. What was sequenced was peripheral blood. This chain links TRBV7-3 with TRBJ2-2; tentatively, D is TRBD1 (5 bases). The source is an elderly woman with active or convalescent COVID-19. The CDR3 here is CASSPTGNTGELFF. The CDR3 nucleotides are TGTGCCAGCAGCCCAACAGGAAACACCGGGGAGCTGTTTTTT.